This T cell receptor (beta chain) was obtained from a study of human T cells and chemical hapten exposure. Study as a whole: Donors were sensitized with 2% DPC on the upper inner arm. Study observations and caveats: Following DPC sensitization, TCRs present above 1 in 1000 frequency showed no change.

TCRdb redid the calling of the RACE reads with MiXCR, one entry per CDR3 protein. The profile shows roughly 38,000 distinct CDR3 sequences, less than 9% of them singletons. The trim removed 5 bases at V and 6 bases at J, leaving 7 bases unmatched. Germline V gene sequence: CDR1 MNHEY, CDR2 SMNVEV (reference sequence). The CDR3 is made up of 14 amino acids. Time point of the sample: pre-sensitization, week 0. As to treatment: therapeutic diphenylcyclopropenone sensitization with weekly scalp DPC. Patch tests were applied only after blood draws. At least ten counts were recorded for this clonotype. The antigen remains undetermined.

This TCR derives from a woman between 50 and 59 years old with alopecia areata. Some clones in this sample may be carry-over from other donors' samples. The sample here was whole blood, taken in connection with sensitization to the hapten diphenylcyclopropenone (DPC). The chain recombines TRBV27 with TRBJ2-7; TRBD1 matches at 10 bases. CDR3: CASSTRQGAGEQYF. In DNA, the CDR3 is TGTGCCAGCAGTACCCGACAGGGGGCGGGCGAGCAGTACTTC.